This T cell receptor (beta chain) was captured in a study of early T cells in non-severe SARS-CoV-2 infection. Across the study: Bulk RNA taken from unsorted whole blood was sequenced, leaving chains unpaired.

Findings and caveats of the study: VDJdb matching skewed toward anti-spike CD8 responses, missing private and CD4 specificities.

Attachment of unique molecular identifiers was made to individual cDNA molecules. TCRdb called the 5' RACE reads again in MiXCR, with one record for every CDR3 protein. The sample yields some 57,000 distinct CDR3 sequences, under 11% seen once. This clonotype was found many times. Antigen unknown. Between the trimmed V and J ends, which lost 1 base and 2 bases, there was a span of 12 bases. The CDR3 loop spans 15 amino acids. Germline CDR1 and CDR2: LGHDT and YNNKEL (reference sequence). This chain links TRBV3-1 with TRBJ2-7; D may be TRBD2 (6 bases). Sequencing was performed on whole blood. The TCR was taken from an adult who was a healthcare worker with PCR-confirmed SARS-CoV-2 infection or an uninfected control (not recorded which). Here the CDR3 DNA reads TGTGCCAGCAGCCAAGGAGCAAGGACTACCTACGAGCAGTACTTC. Translating gives CASSQGARTTYEQYF.